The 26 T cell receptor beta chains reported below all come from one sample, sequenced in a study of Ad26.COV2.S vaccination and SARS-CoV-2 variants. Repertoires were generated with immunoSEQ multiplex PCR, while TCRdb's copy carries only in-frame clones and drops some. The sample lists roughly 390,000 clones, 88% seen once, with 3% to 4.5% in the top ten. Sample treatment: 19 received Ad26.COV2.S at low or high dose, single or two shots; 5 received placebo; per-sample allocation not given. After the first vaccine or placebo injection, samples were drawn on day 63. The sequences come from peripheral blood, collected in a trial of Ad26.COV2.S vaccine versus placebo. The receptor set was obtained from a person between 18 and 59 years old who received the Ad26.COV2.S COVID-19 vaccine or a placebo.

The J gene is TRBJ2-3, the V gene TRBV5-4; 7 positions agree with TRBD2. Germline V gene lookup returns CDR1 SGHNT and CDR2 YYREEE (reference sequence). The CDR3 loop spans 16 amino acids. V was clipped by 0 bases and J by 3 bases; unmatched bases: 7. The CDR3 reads CASSLDWGGVTDTQYF. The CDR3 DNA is TGTGCCAGCAGCTTGGACTGGGGAGGGGTGACAGATACGCAGTATTTT.

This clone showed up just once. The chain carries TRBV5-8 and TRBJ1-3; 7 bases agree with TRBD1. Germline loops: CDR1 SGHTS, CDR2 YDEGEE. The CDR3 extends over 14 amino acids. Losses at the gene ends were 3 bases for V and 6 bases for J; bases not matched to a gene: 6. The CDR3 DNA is TGTGCCAGCAGCTCACAGGGGCTCGCAAACACCATATATTTT. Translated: CASSSQGLANTIYF.

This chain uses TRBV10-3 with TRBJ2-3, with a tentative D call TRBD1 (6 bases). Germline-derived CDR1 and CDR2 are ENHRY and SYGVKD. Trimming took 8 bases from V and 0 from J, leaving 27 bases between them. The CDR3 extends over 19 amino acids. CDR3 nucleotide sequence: TGTGCCATCGGCGCGGCCGACAGGCGACCCCCTACTAGCACAGATACGCAGTATTTT. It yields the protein CAIGAADRRPPTSTDTQYF.

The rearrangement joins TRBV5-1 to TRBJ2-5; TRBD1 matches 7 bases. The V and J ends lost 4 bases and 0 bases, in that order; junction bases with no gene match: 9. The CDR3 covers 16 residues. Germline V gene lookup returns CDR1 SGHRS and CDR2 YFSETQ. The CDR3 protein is CASSRGGSSYQETQYF. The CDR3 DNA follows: TGCGCCAGCAGCCGAGGGGGCAGCTCGTACCAAGAGACCCAGTACTTC.

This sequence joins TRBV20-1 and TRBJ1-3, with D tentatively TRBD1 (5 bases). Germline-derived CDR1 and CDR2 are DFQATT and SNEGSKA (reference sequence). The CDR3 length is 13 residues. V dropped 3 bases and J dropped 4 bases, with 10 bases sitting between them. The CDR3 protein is CSASGDRGNTIYF. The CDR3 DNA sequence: TGCAGTGCTAGTGGAGACAGAGGAAACACCATATATTTT.

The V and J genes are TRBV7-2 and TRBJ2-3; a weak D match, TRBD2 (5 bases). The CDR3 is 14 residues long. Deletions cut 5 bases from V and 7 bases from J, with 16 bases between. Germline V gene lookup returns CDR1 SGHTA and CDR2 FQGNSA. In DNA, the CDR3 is TGTGCCAGCAGCACAGAGGACTCCAGGCATACGCAGTATTTT. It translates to CASSTEDSRHTQYF.

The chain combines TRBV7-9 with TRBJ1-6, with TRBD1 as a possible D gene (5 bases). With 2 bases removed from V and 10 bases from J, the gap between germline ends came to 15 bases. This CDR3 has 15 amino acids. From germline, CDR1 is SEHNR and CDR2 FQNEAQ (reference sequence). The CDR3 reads CASSLSSGGVSPLHF. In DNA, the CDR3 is TGTGCCAGCAGCTTAAGTTCGGGGGGGGTCTCACCCCTCCACTTT.

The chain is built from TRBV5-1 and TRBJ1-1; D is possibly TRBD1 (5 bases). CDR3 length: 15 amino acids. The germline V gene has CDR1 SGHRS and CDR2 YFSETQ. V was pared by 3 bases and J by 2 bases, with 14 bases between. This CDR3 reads CASSSETDSNTEAFF. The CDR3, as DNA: TGCGCCAGCAGCTCAGAAACCGACAGTAACACTGAAGCTTTCTTT.

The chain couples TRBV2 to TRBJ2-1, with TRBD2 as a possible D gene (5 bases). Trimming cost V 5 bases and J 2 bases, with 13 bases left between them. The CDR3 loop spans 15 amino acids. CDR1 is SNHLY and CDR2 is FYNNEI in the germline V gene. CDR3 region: CASSSELAAYNEQFF. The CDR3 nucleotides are TGTGCCAGCAGTTCGGAGCTAGCCGCCTACAATGAGCAGTTCTTC.

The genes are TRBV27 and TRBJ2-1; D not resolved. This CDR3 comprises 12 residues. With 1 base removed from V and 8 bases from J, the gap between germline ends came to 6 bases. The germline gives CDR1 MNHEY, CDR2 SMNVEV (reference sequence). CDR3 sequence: CASSLLGYEQFF. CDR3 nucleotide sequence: TGTGCCAGCAGTTTATTGGGGTATGAGCAGTTCTTC.

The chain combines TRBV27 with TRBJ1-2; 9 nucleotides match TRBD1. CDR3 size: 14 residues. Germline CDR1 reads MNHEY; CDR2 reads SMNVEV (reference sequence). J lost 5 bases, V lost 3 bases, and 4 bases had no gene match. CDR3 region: CASSFGTGSYGYTF. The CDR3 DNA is TGTGCCAGCAGTTTTGGGACAGGGTCTTATGGCTACACCTTC.

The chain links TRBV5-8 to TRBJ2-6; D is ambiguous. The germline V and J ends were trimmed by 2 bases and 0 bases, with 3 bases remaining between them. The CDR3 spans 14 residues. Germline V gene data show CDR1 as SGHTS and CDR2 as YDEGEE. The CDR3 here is CASSFYSGANVLTF. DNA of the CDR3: TGTGCCAGCAGCTTTTACTCTGGGGCCAACGTCCTGACTTTC.

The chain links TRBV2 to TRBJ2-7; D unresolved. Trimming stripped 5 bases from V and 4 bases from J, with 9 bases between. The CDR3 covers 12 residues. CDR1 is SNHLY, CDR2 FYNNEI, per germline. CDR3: CASSPLDYEQYF. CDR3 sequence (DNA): TGTGCCAGCAGTCCGCTAGATTACGAGCAGTACTTC. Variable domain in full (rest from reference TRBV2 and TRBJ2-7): EPEVTQTPSHQVTQMGQEVILRCVPISNHLYFYWYRQILGQKVEFLVSFYNNEISEKSEIFDDQFSVERPDGSNFTLKIRSTKLEDSAMYFCASSPLDYEQYFGPGTRLTVT.

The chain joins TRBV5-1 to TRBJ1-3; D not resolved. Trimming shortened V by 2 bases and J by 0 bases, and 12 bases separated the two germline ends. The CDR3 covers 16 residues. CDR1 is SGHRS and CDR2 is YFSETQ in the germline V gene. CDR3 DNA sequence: TGCGCCAGCAGCTTTGGGCCCGAGAGCTCTGGAAACACCATATATTTT. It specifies CASSFGPESSGNTIYF.

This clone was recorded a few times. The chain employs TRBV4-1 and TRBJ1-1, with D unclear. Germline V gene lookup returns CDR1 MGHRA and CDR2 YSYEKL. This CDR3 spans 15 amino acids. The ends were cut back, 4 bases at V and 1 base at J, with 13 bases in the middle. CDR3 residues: CASSLDGKRNTEAFF. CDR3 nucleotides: TGCGCCAGCAGCCTCGACGGGAAGAGGAACACTGAAGCTTTCTTT.

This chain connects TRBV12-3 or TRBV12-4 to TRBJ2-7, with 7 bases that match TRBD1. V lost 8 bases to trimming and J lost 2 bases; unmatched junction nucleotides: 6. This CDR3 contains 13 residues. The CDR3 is CASGDSTTYEQYF. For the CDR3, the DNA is TGTGCCAGCGGGGACAGCACAACCTACGAGCAGTACTTC.

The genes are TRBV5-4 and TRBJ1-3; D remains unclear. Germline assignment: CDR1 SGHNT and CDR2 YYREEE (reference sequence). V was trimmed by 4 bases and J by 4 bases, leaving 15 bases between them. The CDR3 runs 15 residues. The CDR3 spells CASSPDLSPGNTIYF. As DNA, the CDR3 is TGTGCCAGCAGCCCGGACTTGAGTCCGGGAAACACCATATATTTT.

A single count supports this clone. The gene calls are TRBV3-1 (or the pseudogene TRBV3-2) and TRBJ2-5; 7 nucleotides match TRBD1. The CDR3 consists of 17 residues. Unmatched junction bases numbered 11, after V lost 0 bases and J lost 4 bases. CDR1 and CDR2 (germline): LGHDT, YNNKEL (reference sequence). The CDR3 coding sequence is TGTGCCAGCAGCCAAGATCTTTCGGCAGGGGGTGTAGAGACCCAGTACTTC. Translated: CASSQDLSAGGVETQYF.

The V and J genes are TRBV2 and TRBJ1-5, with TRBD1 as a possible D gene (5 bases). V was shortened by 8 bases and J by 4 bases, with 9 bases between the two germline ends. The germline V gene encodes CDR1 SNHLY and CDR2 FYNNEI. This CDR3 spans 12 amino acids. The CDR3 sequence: CASSWGNQPQHF. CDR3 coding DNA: TGTGCCAGCTCATGGGGGAATCAGCCCCAGCATTTT.

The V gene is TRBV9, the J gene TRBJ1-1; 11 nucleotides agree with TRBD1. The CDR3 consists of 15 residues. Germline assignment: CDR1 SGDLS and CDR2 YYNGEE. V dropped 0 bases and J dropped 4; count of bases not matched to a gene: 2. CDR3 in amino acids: CASSVGGTGGTEAFF. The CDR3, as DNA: TGTGCCAGCAGCGTAGGAGGGACAGGGGGCACTGAAGCTTTCTTT.

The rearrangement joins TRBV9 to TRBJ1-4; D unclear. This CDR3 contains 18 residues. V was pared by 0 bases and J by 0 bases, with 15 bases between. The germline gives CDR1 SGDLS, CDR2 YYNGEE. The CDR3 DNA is TGTGCCAGCAGCGTAGCAGCGGGGATCTCTGCAACTAATGAAAAACTGTTTTTT. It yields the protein CASSVAAGISATNEKLFF.

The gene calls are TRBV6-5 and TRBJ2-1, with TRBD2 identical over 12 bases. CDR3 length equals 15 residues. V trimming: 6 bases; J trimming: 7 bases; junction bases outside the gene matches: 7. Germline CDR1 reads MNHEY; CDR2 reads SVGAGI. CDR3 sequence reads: CASRPLAGGGNEQFF. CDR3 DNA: TGTGCCAGCAGACCACTAGCGGGGGGAGGTAATGAGCAGTTCTTC.

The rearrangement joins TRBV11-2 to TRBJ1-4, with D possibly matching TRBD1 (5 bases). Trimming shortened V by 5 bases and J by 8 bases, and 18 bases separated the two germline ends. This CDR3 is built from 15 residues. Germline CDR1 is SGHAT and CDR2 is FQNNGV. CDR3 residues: CASSPLGGAREKLFF. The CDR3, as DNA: TGTGCCAGCAGCCCCCTTGGGGGTGCGAGGGAAAAACTGTTTTTT.

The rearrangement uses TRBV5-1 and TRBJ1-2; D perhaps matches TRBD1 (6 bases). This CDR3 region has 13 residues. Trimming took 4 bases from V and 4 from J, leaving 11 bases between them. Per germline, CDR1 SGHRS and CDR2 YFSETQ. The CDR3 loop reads CASSVGQPYGYTF. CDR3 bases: TGCGCCAGCAGCGTAGGACAGCCCTATGGCTACACCTTC.

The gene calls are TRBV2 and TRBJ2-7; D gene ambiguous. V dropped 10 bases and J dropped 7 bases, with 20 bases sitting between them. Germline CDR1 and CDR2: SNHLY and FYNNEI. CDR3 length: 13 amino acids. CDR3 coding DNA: TGTGCCACCACCCCCTCCAGTGTGGGGGAGCAGTACTTC. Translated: CATTPSSVGEQYF.

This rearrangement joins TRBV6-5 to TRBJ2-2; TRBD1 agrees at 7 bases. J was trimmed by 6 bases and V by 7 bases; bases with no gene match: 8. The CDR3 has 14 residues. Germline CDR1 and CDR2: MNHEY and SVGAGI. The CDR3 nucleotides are TGTGCCAGCATATGGACAGGTGGTGCCGGGGAGCTGTTTTTT. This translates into CASIWTGGAGELFF.